The 10 T cell receptor beta chains in this list originate from one sample, sequenced in a study of cytomegalovirus exposure and HLA in healthy donors. Primers included in the PCR were 60 Vbeta and 13 Jbeta primers. Some clones are missing from TCRdb's copy, which holds only in-frame ones; the method was immunoSEQ multiplex PCR. The top ten clones hold around 7% of a sample with 140,000 to 150,000 clones, roughly 70% of them seen once. Sequenced input: PBMCs. The receptors were gathered from a man younger than 40 in good health and CMV-seronegative.

The chain carries TRBV4-2 and TRBJ2-3; 10 bases are shared with TRBD2. The V gene's germline CDR1 is LGHNA and CDR2 YNFKEQ. V was pared by 0 bases and J by 8 bases, with 8 bases of the junction left unmatched. The CDR3 consists of 16 residues. The CDR3 is CASSQEASGRAGTQYF. In DNA, the CDR3 is TGTGCCAGCAGCCAAGAGGCTAGCGGGAGAGCAGGTACGCAGTATTTT.

V is TRBV4-1 and J is TRBJ2-1; TRBD2 aligns across 12 bases. The V and J ends lost 3 bases and 9 bases, in that order; junction bases with no gene match: 6. CDR1 is MGHRA, CDR2 YSYEKL, per germline. This CDR3 has 15 residues. CDR3 sequence: CASSQLLAGGGEQFF. In DNA form, the CDR3 reads TGCGCCAGCAGCCAGTTACTAGCGGGAGGCGGTGAGCAGTTCTTC.

Concerning this clone: Germline and junction disagree at one end, which may indicate a read error. This sequence joins TRBV30 and TRBJ2-4; tentatively, D is TRBD2 (7 bases). In germline, CDR1 is GTSNPN, CDR2 SVGIG (reference sequence). The CDR3 extends over 15 amino acids. In DNA form, the CDR3 reads TGTGCCTGGAGTGAGGGGGGGGGCCTCCAAAACAGTCAGTACTTC. Translation: CAWSEGGGLQNSQYF.

This clone was detected only a few times. The chain employs TRBV11-3 and TRBJ2-2, with D possibly TRBD1 on 5 matching bases. Germline CDR1 is SGHNT and CDR2 is YENEEA. CDR3 length: 17 residues. The V gene lost 1 base and the J gene lost 4 bases, with 16 bases spanning the gap. CDR3 loop: CASSLGFQGGSTGELFF. For the CDR3, the DNA is TGTGCCAGCAGCTTAGGATTCCAGGGCGGTAGCACCGGGGAGCTGTTTTTT.

V gene TRBV9 combines with J gene TRBJ2-3; 12 bases map to TRBD1. J was trimmed by 7 bases and V by 0 bases; bases with no gene match: 6. Germline V lookup: CDR1 SGDLS, CDR2 YYNGEE. CDR3 length: 16 residues. The CDR3 coding sequence is TGTGCCAGCAGCGTAGCCCCGGGACAGGGGGCGAATACGCAGTATTTT. Protein product: CASSVAPGQGANTQYF.

This clone was counted between two and nine times. A junction end diverges from the germline sequence, so it may reflect a read error. This chain links TRBV29-1 with TRBJ1-2, with a weak D call TRBD1 (5 bases). Germline lookup yields CDR1 SQVTM and CDR2 ANQGSEA. The CDR3 has 12 residues. The CDR3 loop reads CSAEGTGGGYTF. The CDR3 nucleotides read TGCAGCGCTGAAGGCACGGGGGGAGGCTACACCTTC. The full variable domain, completed using reference TRBV29-1 and TRBJ1-2, is SAVISQKPSRDICQRGTSLTIQCQVDSQVTMMFWYRQQPGQSLTLIATANQGSEATYESGFVIDKFPISRPNLTFSTLTVSNMSPEDSSIYLCSAEGTGGGYTFGSGTRLTVV.

The V call is TRBV7-9, the J call TRBJ1-1; D is possibly TRBD1 (5 bases). The CDR3 is made up of 14 amino acids. V lost 3 bases to trimming and J lost 3 bases, with 11 bases between them. Germline V lookup: CDR1 SEHNR, CDR2 FQNEAQ (reference sequence). The CDR3 spells CASSFQGGDTEAFF. CDR3 in DNA: TGTGCCAGCAGCTTTCAAGGAGGGGACACTGAAGCTTTCTTT. The full variable domain, rest sourced from reference TRBV7-9 and TRBJ1-1, is DTGVSQNPRHKITKRGQNVTFRCDPISEHNRLYWYRQTLGQGPEFLTYFQNEAQLEKSRLLSDRFSAERPKGSFSTLEIQRTEQGDSAMYLCASSFQGGDTEAFFGQGTRLTVV.

This chain links TRBV9 with TRBJ2-7; 12 nucleotides agree with TRBD2. Germline values: CDR1 SGDLS, CDR2 YYNGEE. The CDR3 has 15 residues. V gave up 0 bases and J gave up 2 bases; unmatched junction bases: 0. The CDR3: CASSVGTSGTYEQYF. The CDR3 nucleotides read TGTGCCAGCAGCGTAGGGACTAGCGGGACCTACGAGCAGTACTTC.

J is TRBJ2-2 and V is TRBV18; 8 bases map to TRBD1. The CDR3 runs 14 residues. Looked up from germline, CDR1 is KGHSH and CDR2 is LQKENI. V was pared by 3 bases and J by 5 bases, with 2 bases of the junction left unmatched. CDR3 in amino acids: CASSPGQGTGELFF. For the CDR3, the DNA is TGTGCCAGCTCACCCGGACAGGGAACCGGGGAGCTGTTTTTT.

This clone was observed a handful of times. The V gene is TRBV11-2, the J gene TRBJ2-1, with 9 bases lining up with TRBD2. V dropped 1 base and J dropped 4; count of bases not matched to a gene: 2. Germline CDR1 SGHAT, CDR2 FQNNGV. The CDR3 consists of 15 residues. The CDR3 DNA follows: TGTGCCAGCAGCTTAGTGCGGGGGGGATACAATGAGCAGTTCTTC. This gives the protein CASSLVRGGYNEQFF.